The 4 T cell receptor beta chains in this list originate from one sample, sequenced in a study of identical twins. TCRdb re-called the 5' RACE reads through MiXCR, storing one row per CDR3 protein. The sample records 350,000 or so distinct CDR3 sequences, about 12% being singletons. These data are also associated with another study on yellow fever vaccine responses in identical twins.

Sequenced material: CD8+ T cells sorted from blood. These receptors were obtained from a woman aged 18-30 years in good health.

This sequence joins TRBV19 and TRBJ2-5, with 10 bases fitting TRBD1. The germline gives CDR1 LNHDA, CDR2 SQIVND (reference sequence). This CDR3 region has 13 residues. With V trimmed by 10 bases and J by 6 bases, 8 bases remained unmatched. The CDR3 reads CATQDRGLQTQYF. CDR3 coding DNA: TGTGCCACCCAGGACAGGGGGTTGCAGACCCAGTACTTC.

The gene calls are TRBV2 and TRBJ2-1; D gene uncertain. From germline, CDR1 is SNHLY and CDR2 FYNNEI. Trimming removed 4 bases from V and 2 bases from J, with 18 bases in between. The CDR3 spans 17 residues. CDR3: CASSGLTHESTYNEQFF. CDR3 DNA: TGTGCCAGCAGTGGGTTAACTCATGAGAGTACCTACAATGAGCAGTTCTTC.

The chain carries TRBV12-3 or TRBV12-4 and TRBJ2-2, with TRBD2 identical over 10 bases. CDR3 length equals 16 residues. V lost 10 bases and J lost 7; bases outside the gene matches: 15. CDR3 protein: CAILGASGSSSGELFF. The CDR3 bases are TGTGCCATCTTGGGGGCTAGCGGGAGTTCCAGCGGGGAGCTGTTTTTT.

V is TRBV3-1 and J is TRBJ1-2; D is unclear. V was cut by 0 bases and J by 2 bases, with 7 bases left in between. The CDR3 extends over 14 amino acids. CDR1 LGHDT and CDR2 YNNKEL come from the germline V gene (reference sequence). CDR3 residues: CASSQDGRNYGYTF. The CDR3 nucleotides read TGTGCCAGCAGCCAAGATGGGCGGAACTATGGCTACACCTTC.